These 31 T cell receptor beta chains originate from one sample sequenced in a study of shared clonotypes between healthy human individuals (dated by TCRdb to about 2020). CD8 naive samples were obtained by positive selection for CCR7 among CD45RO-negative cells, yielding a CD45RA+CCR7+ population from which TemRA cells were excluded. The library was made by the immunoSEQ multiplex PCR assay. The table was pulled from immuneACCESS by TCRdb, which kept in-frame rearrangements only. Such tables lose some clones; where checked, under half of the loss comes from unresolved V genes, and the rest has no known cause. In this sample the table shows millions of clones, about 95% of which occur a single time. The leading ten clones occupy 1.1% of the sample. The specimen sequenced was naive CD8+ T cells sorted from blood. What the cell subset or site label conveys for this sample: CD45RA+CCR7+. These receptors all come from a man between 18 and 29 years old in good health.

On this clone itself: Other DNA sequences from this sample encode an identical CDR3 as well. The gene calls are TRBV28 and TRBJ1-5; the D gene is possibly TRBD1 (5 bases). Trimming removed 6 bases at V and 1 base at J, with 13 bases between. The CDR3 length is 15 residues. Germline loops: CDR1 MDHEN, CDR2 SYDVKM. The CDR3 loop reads CASSLDGGSNQPQHF. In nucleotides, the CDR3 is TGTGCCAGCAGCCTAGACGGGGGGAGCAATCAGCCCCAGCATTTT.

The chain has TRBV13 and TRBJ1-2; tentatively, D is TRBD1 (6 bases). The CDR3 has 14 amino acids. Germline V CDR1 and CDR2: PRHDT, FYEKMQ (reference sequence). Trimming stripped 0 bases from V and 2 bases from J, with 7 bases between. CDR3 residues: CASSLGDRNYGYTF. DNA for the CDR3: TGTGCCAGCAGCTTAGGCGACAGGAACTATGGCTACACCTTC.

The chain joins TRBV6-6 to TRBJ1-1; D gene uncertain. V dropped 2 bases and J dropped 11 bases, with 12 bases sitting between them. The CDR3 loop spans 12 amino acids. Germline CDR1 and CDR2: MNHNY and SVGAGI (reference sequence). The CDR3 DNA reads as TGTGCCAGCAGTTACCATGACAATACGGCTTTCTTT. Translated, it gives CASSYHDNTAFF.

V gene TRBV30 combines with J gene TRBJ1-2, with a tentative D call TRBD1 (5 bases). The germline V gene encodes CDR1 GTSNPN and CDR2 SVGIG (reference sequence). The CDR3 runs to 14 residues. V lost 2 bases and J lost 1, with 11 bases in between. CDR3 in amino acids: CAWSTGRINYGYTF. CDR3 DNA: TGTGCCTGGAGTACAGGACGGATTAACTATGGCTACACCTTC.

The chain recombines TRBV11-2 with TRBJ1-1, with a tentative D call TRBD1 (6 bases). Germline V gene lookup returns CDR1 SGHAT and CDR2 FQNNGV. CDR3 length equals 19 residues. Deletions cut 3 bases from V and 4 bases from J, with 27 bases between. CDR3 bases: TGTGCCAGCAGCTTCGGGTCGGTACAGGGAGGAAAAATCGGCACTGAAGCTTTCTTT. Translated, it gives CASSFGSVQGGKIGTEAFF.

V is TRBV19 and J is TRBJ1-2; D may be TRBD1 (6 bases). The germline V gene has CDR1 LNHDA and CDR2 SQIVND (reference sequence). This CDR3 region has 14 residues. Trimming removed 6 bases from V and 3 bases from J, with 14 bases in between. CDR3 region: CASRDSGGYYGYTF. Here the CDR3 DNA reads TGTGCCAGTAGGGACAGCGGAGGGTACTATGGCTACACCTTC.

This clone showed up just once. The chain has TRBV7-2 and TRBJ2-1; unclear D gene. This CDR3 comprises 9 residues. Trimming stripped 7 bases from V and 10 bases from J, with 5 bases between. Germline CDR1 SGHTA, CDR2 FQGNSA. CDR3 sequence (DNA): TGTGCCAGCAATATAGAGCAGTTCTTC. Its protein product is CASNIEQFF. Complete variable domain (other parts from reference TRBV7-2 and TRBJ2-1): GAGVSQSPSNKVTEKGKDVELRCDPISGHTALYWYRQSLGQGLEFLIYFQGNSAPDKSGLPSDRFSAERTGGSVSTLTIQRTQQEDSAVYLCASNIEQFFGPGTRLTVL.

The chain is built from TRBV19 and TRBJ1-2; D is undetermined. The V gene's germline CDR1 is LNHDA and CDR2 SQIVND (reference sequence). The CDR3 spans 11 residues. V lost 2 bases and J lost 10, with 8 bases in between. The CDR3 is CASSILGDYTF. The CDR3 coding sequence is TGTGCCAGTAGTATACTGGGAGACTACACCTTC.

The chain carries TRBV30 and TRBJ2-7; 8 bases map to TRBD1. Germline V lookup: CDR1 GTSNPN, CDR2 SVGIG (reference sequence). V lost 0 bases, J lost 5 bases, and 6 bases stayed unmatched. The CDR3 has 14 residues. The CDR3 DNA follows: TGTGCCTGGAGTGTACGGGACAGGATAGACGAGCAGTACTTC. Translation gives CAWSVRDRIDEQYF.

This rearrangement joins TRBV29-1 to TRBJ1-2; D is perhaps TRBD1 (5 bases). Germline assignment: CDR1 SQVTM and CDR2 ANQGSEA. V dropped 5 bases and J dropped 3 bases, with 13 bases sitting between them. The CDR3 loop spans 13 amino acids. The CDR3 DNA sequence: TGCAGCGTTTCCTCAGGGCAGGACTATGGCTACACCTTC. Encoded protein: CSVSSGQDYGYTF.

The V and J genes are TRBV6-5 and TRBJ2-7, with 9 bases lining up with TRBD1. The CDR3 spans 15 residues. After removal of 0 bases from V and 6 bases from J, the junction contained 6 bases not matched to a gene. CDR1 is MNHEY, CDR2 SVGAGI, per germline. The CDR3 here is CASSYSSGTGFEQYF. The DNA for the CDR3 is TGTGCCAGCAGTTACTCGAGCGGGACAGGGTTCGAGCAGTACTTC.

CDR3 DNA sequence: TGTGCCAGCAGACTAGGGGAAAAACTGTTTTTT. Translated: CASRLGEKLFF. This chain links TRBV6-5 with TRBJ1-4, with D unresolved. This CDR3 is 11 amino acids long. Per the germline V gene, CDR1 is MNHEY and CDR2 is SVGAGI. The ends were cut back, 6 bases at V and 8 bases at J, with 7 bases in the middle.

The CDR3 bases are TGTGCCAGCAGTGACAGGTCCAGAGTCTACGAGCAGTACTTC. Translation gives CASSDRSRVYEQYF. The chain joins TRBV6-5 to TRBJ2-5; D is possibly TRBD1 (6 bases). The last part of the DNA fits TRBJ2-7 better; the J call may be wrong. Germline CDR1 is MNHEY and CDR2 is SVGAGI. The CDR3 contains 14 residues.

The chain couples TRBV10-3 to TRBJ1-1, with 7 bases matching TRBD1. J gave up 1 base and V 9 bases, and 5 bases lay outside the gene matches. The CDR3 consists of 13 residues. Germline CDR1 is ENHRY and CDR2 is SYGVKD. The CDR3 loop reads CAITGVGNTEAFF. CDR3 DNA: TGTGCCATTACAGGGGTCGGGAACACTGAAGCTTTCTTT.

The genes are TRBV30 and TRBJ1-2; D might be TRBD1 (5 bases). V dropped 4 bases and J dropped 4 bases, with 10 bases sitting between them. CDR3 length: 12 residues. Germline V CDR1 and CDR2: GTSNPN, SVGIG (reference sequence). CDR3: CAWNRDGYGYTF. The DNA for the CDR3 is TGTGCCTGGAACCGGGACGGCTATGGCTACACCTTC.

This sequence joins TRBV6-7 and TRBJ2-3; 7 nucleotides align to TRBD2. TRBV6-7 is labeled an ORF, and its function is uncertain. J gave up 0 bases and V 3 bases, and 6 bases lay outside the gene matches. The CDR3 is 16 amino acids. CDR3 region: CASSYPGTTSTDTQYF. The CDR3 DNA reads TGTGCCAGCAGTTATCCCGGGACTACCAGCACAGATACGCAGTATTTT.

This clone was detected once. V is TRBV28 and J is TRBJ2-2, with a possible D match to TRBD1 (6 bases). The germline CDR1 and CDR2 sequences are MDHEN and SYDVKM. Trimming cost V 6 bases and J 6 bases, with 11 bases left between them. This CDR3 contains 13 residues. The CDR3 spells CASSEQGSGELFF. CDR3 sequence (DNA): TGTGCCAGCAGCGAACAGGGATCCGGGGAGCTGTTTTTT.

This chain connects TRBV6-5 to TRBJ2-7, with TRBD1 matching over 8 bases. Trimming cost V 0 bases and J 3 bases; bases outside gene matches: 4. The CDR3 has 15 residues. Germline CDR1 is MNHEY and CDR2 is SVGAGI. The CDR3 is CASSYSLGQGYEQYF. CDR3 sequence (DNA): TGTGCCAGCAGTTACTCACTCGGACAGGGCTACGAGCAGTACTTC.

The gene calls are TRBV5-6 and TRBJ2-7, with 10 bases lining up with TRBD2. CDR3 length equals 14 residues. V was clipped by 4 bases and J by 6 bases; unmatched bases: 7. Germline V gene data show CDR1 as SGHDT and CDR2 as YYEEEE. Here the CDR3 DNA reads TGTGCCAGCAGCCTTGGACTAGCGGATCTCGAGCAGTACTTC. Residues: CASSLGLADLEQYF.

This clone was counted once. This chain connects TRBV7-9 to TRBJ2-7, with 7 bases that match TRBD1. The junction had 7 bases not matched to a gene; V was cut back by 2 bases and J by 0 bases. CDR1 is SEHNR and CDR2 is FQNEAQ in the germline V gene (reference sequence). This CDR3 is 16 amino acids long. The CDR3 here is CASSLLTGLSSYEQYF. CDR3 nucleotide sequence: TGTGCCAGCAGCTTATTGACAGGGCTTAGCTCCTACGAGCAGTACTTC.

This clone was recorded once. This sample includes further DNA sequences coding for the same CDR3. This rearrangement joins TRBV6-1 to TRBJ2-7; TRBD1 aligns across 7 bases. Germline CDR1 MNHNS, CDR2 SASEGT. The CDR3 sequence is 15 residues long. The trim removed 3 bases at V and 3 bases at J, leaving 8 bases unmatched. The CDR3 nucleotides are TGTGCCAGCAGTGAGGGCACCTCAGGGGGCTACGAGCAGTACTTC. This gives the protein CASSEGTSGGYEQYF.

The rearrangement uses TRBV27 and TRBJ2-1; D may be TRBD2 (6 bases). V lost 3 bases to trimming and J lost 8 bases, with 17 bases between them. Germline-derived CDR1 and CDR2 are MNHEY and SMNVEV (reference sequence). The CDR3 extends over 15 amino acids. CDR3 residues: CASSLAGGLKDEQFF. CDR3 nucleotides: TGTGCCAGCAGTTTGGCCGGGGGTCTCAAGGATGAGCAGTTCTTC.

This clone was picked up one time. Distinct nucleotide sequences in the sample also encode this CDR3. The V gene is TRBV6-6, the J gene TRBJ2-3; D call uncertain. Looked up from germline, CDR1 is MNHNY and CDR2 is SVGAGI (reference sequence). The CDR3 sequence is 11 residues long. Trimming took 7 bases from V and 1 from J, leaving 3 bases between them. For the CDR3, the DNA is TGTGCCAGCACTGGCACAGATACGCAGTATTTT. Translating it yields CASTGTDTQYF.

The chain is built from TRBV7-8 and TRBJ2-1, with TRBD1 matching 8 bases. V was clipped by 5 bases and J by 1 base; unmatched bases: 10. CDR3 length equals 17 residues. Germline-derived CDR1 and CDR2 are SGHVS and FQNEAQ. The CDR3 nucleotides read TGTGCCAGCAGCCAAAAACCAGGGGGCTGGTCCTACAATGAGCAGTTCTTC. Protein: CASSQKPGGWSYNEQFF.

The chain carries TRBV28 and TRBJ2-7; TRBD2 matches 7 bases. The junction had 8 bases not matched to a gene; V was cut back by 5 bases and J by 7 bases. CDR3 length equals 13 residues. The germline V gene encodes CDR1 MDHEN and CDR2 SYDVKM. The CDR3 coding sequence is TGTGCCAGCAGTCCGAGCGGGGCGGTTGAGCAGTACTTC. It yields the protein CASSPSGAVEQYF.

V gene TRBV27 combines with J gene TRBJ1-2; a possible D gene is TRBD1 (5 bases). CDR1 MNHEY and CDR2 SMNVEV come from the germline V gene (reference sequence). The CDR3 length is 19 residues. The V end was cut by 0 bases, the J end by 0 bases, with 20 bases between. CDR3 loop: CASSLSERVGTLPNYGYTF. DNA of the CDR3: TGTGCCAGCAGTTTATCTGAACGTGTGGGGACCCTTCCTAACTATGGCTACACCTTC.

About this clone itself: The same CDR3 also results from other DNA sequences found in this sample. CDR3 sequence (DNA): TGTGCCAGCAGCGGCGATTCGTACGAGCAGTACTTC. This encodes CASSGDSYEQYF. The chain uses TRBV9 and TRBJ2-7; no firm D call. The CDR3 is 12 residues long. Germline V gene lookup returns CDR1 SGDLS and CDR2 YYNGEE. V lost 3 bases, J lost 4 bases, and 8 bases lay in between.

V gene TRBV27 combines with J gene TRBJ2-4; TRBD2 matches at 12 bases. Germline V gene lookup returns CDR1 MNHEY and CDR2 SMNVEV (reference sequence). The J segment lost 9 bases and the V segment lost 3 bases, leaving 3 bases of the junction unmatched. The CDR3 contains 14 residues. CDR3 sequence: CASSFKTSGSIQYF. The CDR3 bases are TGTGCCAGCAGTTTTAAGACTAGCGGGAGCATTCAGTACTTC.

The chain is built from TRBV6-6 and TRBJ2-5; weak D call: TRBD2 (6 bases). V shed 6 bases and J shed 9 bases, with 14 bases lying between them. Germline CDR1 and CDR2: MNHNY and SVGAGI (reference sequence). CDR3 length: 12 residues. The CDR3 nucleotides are TGTGCCAGCAGCGAAAGTGGGGAGGCCCAGTACTTC. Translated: CASSESGEAQYF.

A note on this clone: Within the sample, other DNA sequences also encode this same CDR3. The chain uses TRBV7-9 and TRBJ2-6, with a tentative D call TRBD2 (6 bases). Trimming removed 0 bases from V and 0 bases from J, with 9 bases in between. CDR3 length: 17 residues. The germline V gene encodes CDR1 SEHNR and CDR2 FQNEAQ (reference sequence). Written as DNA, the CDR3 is TGTGCCAGCAGCTTAGCAGGACTAAGCTCTGGGGCCAACGTCCTGACTTTC. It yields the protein CASSLAGLSSGANVLTF.

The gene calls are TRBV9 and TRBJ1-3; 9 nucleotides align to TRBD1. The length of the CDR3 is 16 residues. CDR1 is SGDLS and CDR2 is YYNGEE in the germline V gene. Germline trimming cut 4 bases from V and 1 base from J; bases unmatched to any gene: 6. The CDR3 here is CASSQTDRGSGNTIYF. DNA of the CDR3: TGTGCCAGCAGCCAGACGGACAGGGGATCTGGAAACACCATATATTTT. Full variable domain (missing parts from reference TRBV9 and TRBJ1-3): DSGVTQTPKHLITATGQRVTLRCSPRSGDLSVYWYQQSLDQGLQFLIQYYNGEERAKGNILERFSAQQFPDLHSELNLSSLELGDSALYFCASSQTDRGSGNTIYFGEGSWLTVV.